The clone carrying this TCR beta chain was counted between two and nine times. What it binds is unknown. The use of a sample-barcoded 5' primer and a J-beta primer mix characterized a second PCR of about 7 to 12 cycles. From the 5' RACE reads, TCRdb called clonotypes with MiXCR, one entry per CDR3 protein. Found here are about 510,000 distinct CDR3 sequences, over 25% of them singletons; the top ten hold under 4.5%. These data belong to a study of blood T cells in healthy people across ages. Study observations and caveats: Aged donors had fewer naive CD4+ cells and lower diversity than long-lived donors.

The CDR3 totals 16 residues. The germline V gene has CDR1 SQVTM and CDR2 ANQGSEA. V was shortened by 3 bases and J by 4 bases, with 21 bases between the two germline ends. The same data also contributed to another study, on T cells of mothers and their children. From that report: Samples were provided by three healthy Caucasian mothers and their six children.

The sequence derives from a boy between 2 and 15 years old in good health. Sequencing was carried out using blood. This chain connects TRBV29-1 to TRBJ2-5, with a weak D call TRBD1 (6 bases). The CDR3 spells CSVEGSEDRERETQYF. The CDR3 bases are TGCAGCGTTGAGGGGAGTGAGGACAGAGAACGAGAGACCCAGTACTTC.